The 13 T cell receptor beta chains in this list originate from one sample, sequenced in a study of tumor-infiltrating lymphocytes in primary liver carcinoma. Researchers generated TCR beta cDNA from roughly 500 ng of total RNA, relying on a constant-region primer. Employing slightly modified ARM-PCR, three nested multiplex PCR rounds were run, and these gave rise to the TCR beta libraries. PCR rounds one and two used TRBV1-TRBV30 forward primers with a C-beta reverse primer for 10 cycles each. Using its own MiXCR run on the multiplex PCR reads, TCRdb lists one record per CDR3 protein. The data show 25,000 to 30,000 distinct CDR3 sequences, approximately 78% seen once. Co-extracted RNA and DNA came from approximately 20-30 mg of unsorted bulk tissue. The sequenced sample was liver tumor tissue from sampling region 3. Stated subset: tumor region T3, left-lateral pole. All receptors derive from a man aged 35-49 years with primary liver carcinoma and hepatitis B virus infection.

A remark on this clonotype: The conserved phenylalanine or tryptophan normally closing the CDR3 is absent here, so this likely arose from a read error. The chain joins TRBV11-2 to TRBJ1-4; D uncertain. The length of the CDR3 is 16 residues. V lost 5 bases to trimming and J lost 1 base, with 14 bases between them. The germline CDR1 and CDR2 sequences are SGHAT and FQNNGV. The DNA for the CDR3 is TGTGCCAGCAGCAAGACTCCAGAAGGAACTAATGAAAAACTGTTTTAT. Protein: CASSKTPEGTNEKLFY.

This clonotype was counted a few times. This sequence may be a read error, since a much larger clone differs from it by one base. The V and J genes are TRBV5-1 and TRBJ1-4; 9 bases line up with TRBD1. This CDR3 spans 14 amino acids. Germline values: CDR1 SGHRS, CDR2 YFSETQ. The V segment lost 5 bases and the J segment 8 bases; nucleotides outside the gene matches: 7. CDR3 coding DNA: TGCGCCAGCAGGCCCGGGACAGGGCCAGAAAAACTGTTTTTT. Translation: CASRPGTGPEKLFF.

Turning to this clonotype: Given the absence of the conserved phenylalanine or tryptophan at the CDR3 end, a read error is likely. This sequence joins TRBV12-3 or TRBV12-4 and TRBJ2-7; D is unresolved. CDR3 length: 16 amino acids. The DNA for the CDR3 is TGTACCAGCAGTTTAATAGGCTCCGGTAGCTCCTACGAACAGTACTCC. Its protein product is CTSSLIGSGSSYEQYS.

The CDR3 nucleotides are TGCAGCGTTATAACAGGGGGCAGCCCCTACGAGCAGTACTTC. Protein sequence: CSVITGGSPYEQYF. V and J are TRBV29-1 and TRBJ2-7; 9 bases match TRBD1. CDR3 length: 14 residues. V dropped 5 bases and J dropped 2; count of bases not matched to a gene: 7. The germline CDR1 and CDR2 sequences are SQVTM and ANQGSEA.

For this clonotype: One junction end disagrees with the germline gene, perhaps due to a read error. The gene calls are TRBV6-2 or TRBV6-3 and TRBJ2-7; 8 bases map to TRBD1. CDR1 and CDR2 from the germline V gene are MNHEY and SVGEGT. There are 14 residues in the CDR3. The DNA for the CDR3 is TGTACCAGCAATTCACCGGGACAGGACTACGAGCAGTACTTC. Amino acids: CTSNSPGQDYEQYF.

Details on this clonotype: One end of the junction is discordant with germline, which a read error may explain. This sequence joins TRBV11-2 and TRBJ2-5, with TRBD2 matching 7 bases. From germline, CDR1 is SGHAT and CDR2 FQNNGV. The CDR3 is made up of 16 amino acids. The CDR3 here is CASSQNSGGGKETQYF. Here the CDR3 DNA reads TGTGCCAGCAGCCAAAATTCTGGCGGGGGAAAAGAGACACAGTACTTT.

On this clonotype: The germline gene is not matched at one end of the junction; a read error may be the cause. The CDR3 protein is CASSVQGVTSEKLFF. DNA for the CDR3: TGTGCCAGCAGCGTACAGGGGGTAACTAGTGAAAAACTGTTTTTT. The V call is TRBV6-1, the J call TRBJ1-4, with 8 bases that match TRBD1. CDR1 and CDR2 (germline): MNHNS, SASEGT. The CDR3 runs to 15 residues.

The chain joins TRBV25-1 to TRBJ2-4, with 7 bases lining up with TRBD1. The CDR3 is 16 amino acids. Germline values: CDR1 MGHDK, CDR2 SYGVNS. V lost 7 bases to trimming and J lost 0 bases; unmatched junction nucleotides: 9. CDR3 DNA sequence: TGTGCCAGCAACGCTGACAGGGAAAAAGCCAAAAACATTCAGTACTTC. This translates into CASNADREKAKNIQYF.

Comments on this clonotype: The germline gene is not matched at one end of the junction; a read error may be the cause. The chain couples TRBV11-2 to TRBJ2-6; TRBD1 or TRBD2 may be the D gene (5 bases each). The CDR3 runs 16 residues. CDR1 and CDR2 from the germline V gene are SGHAT and FQNNGV. CDR3 protein: CGSSVDLGAGANVLTF. The CDR3 DNA is TGTGGCAGCAGCGTAGATCTCGGGGCTGGGGCCAACGTCCTGACCTTC.

This clonotype showed up many times. The gene calls are TRBV5-1 and TRBJ2-7; 10 bases map to TRBD2. This CDR3 spans 15 amino acids. Trimming at V came to 0 bases and at J to 3 bases, leaving 3 bases not matched to a gene. The germline V gene has CDR1 SGHRS and CDR2 YFSETQ. The CDR3, as DNA: TGCGCCAGCAGCTTGGTCCCTAGCGGGAGCTACGAGCAGTACTTC. Residues: CASSLVPSGSYEQYF.

A remark on this clonotype: This may be a read error, as it is one base from a much larger clone. V usage is TRBV20-1 and J usage is TRBJ2-7; 8 positions agree with TRBD1. This CDR3 spans 14 amino acids. Germline values: CDR1 DFQATT, CDR2 SNEGSKA (reference sequence). V shed 6 bases and J 3 bases; nucleotides not matched to a gene: 10. CDR3 coding DNA: TGCAGTGCCGTTGAGACAGGGGATGACTACGAGCAGTACTTC. Translation: CSAVETGDDYEQYF.

Points on this clonotype: The junction and the germline gene differ at one end; a read error may be behind it. CDR3 region: CAGSQTPSGGKETQYF. The CDR3 coding sequence is TGCGCCGGCAGCCAAACACCTAGCGGGGGGAAAGAGACCCAGTACTTC. The rearrangement uses TRBV11-2 and TRBJ2-5; 11 positions agree with TRBD2. CDR3 length: 16 amino acids. Germline CDR1 and CDR2: SGHAT and FQNNGV.

A remark on this clonotype: Lacking the conserved final phenylalanine or tryptophan, this CDR3 likely reflects a read error. The limits of the CDR3 on the DNA are not certain, so only TCRdb's listed CDR3 is given. V usage is TRBV12-3 or TRBV12-4 and J usage is TRBJ2-4; the table names TRBD2, a call not compared with the DNA. The CDR3 length equals 18 residues, ends included. CDR3 amino acids: CASSLWGGEDIAKNIQHL.